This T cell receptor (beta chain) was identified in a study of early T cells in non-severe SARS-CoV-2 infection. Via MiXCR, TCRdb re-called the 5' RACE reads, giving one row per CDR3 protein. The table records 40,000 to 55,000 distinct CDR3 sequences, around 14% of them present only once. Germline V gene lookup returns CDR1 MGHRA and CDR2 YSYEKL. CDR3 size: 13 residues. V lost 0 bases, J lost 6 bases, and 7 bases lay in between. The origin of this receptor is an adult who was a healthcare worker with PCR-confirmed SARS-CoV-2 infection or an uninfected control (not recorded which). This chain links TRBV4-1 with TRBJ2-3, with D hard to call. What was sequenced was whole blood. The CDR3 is CASSQESGDTQYF. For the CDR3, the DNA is TGCGCCAGCAGCCAAGAGTCCGGGGATACGCAGTATTTT.